This T cell receptor beta chain is from a study of shared clonotypes between healthy human individuals (dated by TCRdb to 2018 to 2020). About the investigation overall: A few men and a couple of women, aged 18 to 49 years, made up the cohort. Each donor's leukapheresis produced roughly between roughly 0.85 and 9 billion PBMCs. To increase sequencing depth and limit assay-specific biases, TCR repertoire library preparation and sequencing were carried out by different laboratories using diverse techniques. To estimate repertoire size and how much clonotype sharing occurs between individuals, the study deeply sequenced the blood TCR repertoires of five healthy adults. For each donor, three plates each were used for CD4 naive and CD4 memory, two plates were used for CD8 naive, and one plate was used for CD8 memory. Broad study findings and their caveats: Clonotypes shared by all four sorted-subset donors showed higher generation probabilities than non-shared clonotypes. Only blood was sampled, and tissue TCR repertoires likely differ from those in blood. Pairwise subsampling indicated that sequencing depth was expected to affect the degree of clonotype sharing among donors. Because the study included a small number of donors, the genetic and exposure-history diversity represented was limited. Around 5% of naive CD4, 3.5% of naive CD8, 2.3% of memory CD4, and less than 0.45% of memory CD8 clonotypes were shared across four donors. Naive subsets generally had larger estimated clonotype richness than memory subsets did. Rarefaction of sorted-subset datasets indicated incomplete sequencing despite the large sequencing depth.

As for this clone: It has no known antigen specificity. No base quality values were provided; no much bigger clone lies one nucleotide off.

CD8 naive samples were CD45RO-negative cells positively selected for CCR7, giving a CD45RA+CCR7+ population that excluded TemRA cells. Donors were healthy HIV-negative adults with no recently reported acute infections or vaccinations. All donors were Caucasian adults living in Nashville, Tennessee, USA. Blood was collected by leukapheresis, and PBMCs were isolated by Ficoll-Histopaque density gradient centrifugation and then cryopreserved in liquid nitrogen vapor phase. Purity and quantity of every magnetically sorted T cell population were checked by analytical flow cytometry. Genomic DNA was isolated from every sorted fraction and measured by UV absorbance on a Nanodrop 2000c. The CDR3, cysteine through phenylalanine, is 12 amino acids long. Left in the record is the CDR3 DNA by itself, 36 bases read in frame from the first base. TCR CDR3 regions were amplified from genomic DNA by multiplex PCR using the deep immunoSEQ assay. For each cell subset, the extracted genomic DNA was distributed evenly across all wells of several immunoSEQ 96-well plates, and each plate served as one replicate. For sorted subsets, approximately 210 ng genomic DNA, equal to 30,000 to 35,000 T cell genomes, was loaded into each replicate PCR. Purified libraries were quantified with a Qubit 3.0 fluorometer, sized on a Bioanalyzer 2100, and re-quantified with the KAPA Library Quantification kit. Each immunoSEQ 96-well plate was sequenced on its own single-read 150-cycle Illumina NextSeq 550 flow cell. Per the original workflow: Because only junctional sequences without quality scores were contained in the immunoSEQ output, filtering matching that applied to full-length reads could not be performed. To assign V/J genes and CDR3, sequences were annotated using PyIR, a Python wrapper for IgBLAST v1.9, with IMGT germline references. Reads were removed for weak V/J assignments (E-value above 1e-6), missing CDR3, stop codons, out-of-frame junctions, or ambiguous translated residues. V3J clonotypes were defined by identical inferred V gene, J gene, and CDR3 amino acid sequence. The percentage overlap between two repertoires was calculated by dividing the number of shared unique clonotypes by the size of the smaller repertoire. Repertoire richness was assessed with RTK rarefaction, the Chao1 estimator, and Recon v2.1 estimates of unobserved clonotypes. Generation probabilities were computed with OLGA for all TCRbeta clonotypes obtained by the gDNA method from a few donors. The table was pulled from immuneACCESS by TCRdb, which kept in-frame rearrangements only. Such tables lose some clones; where checked, under half of the loss comes from unresolved V genes, and the rest has no known cause. V and J calls and clone size are given by that table; D and trimming were obtained from the DNA. The sample has 2 million to 2.5 million clones on record, about 95% of them singletons. The ten largest make up 1% to 1.3% of the sample.

Specimen: naive CD8+ T cells sorted from blood. In light of the paper, this sample's cell subset or site label describes: CD45RA+CCR7+. This chain joins TRBV1 to TRBJ1-3; the table's D call, TRBD1, was not checked against the DNA. TRBV1 is deemed a pseudogene. This receptor was identified in a man aged 18 to 30 in good health. CDR3 loop: CTSRGQGNTIYF. The nucleotide sequence reads as follows: TGCACCAGCCGGGGACAGGGAAACACCATATATTTT.